This TCR beta chain comes out of a study of CD8 T cells in Susac syndrome. An input of about 0.5 to 1 ug of RNA was subjected to reverse transcription using random hexamers. Amplification of TCR beta CDR3 used immunoSEQ multiplex PCR across 54 Vbeta and 13 Jbeta. TCRdb processed the immunoSEQ multiplex PCR reads anew with MiXCR; each CDR3 protein has one entry. The sample contains roughly 180,000 distinct CDR3 sequences, about 94% of which appear only once. Study-level findings and limits: The number of individuals included in the study's TCR sequencing and HLA analysis was acknowledged as relatively small.

The T cells that were sequenced for TCR beta were CD8+ and CD4+ cells from blood. Healthy donors served as the controls. They were matched for age and sex. In the case of this clonotype: The antigen is not known.

Sequencing was done on a sample of CD4+ T cells from PBMCs. The source of this sequence is a human donor in good health.

The CDR3 reads CASNRAGTEVGELFF. In DNA, the CDR3 is TGTGCCAGCAATCGGGCAGGGACCGAGGTCGGGGAGCTGTTTTTT. The gene calls are TRBV2 and TRBJ2-2; D could derive from TRBD1 or TRBD2 (5 bases each). This CDR3 spans 15 amino acids. With 7 bases removed from V and 7 bases from J, the gap between germline ends came to 19 bases. Germline V gene lookup returns CDR1 SNHLY and CDR2 FYNNEI. Complete variable domain (other parts from reference TRBV2 and TRBJ2-2): EPEVTQTPSHQVTQMGQEVILRCVPISNHLYFYWYRQILGQKVEFLVSFYNNEISEKSEIFDDQFSVERPDGSNFTLKIRSTKLEDSAMYFCASNRAGTEVGELFFGEGSRLTVL.